This T cell receptor beta chain comes out of a study of blood T cell repertoires in COVID-19. Whole-study context: Material from acute and convalescent COVID-19 was sourced from the United States, Italy and Spain. T cells, B-cell-depleted T cells, or PBMCs provided the cDNA or gDNA that served as material.

CDR3 length equals 15 residues. V gave up 1 base and J gave up 4 bases, with 8 bases separating them. Germline CDR1 reads KGHSH; CDR2 reads LQKENI. TCRdb's copy holds only in-frame clones and misses some; the assay was immunoSEQ multiplex PCR. The sample lists 200,000 to 300,000 clones, around 90% occurring once. This TCR came from a woman aged 40-49 years with acute or convalescent COVID-19. The specimen sequenced was peripheral blood. The V and J genes are TRBV18 and TRBJ2-6; no clear D gene. The CDR3 loop is CASSPQPGGANVLTF. The CDR3 coding sequence is TGTGCCAGCTCACCACAACCCGGGGGGGCCAACGTCCTGACTTTC.